This TCR beta chain emerged from a study of blood T cell repertoires in COVID-19. About this clone itself: The same CDR3 arises from other DNA sequences in this sample as well.

The table came from immunoSEQ multiplex PCR; TCRdb's copy has only in-frame clones and leaves some out. The data show a few hundred thousand clones, 75% to 90% seen once. Sequenced sample: peripheral blood. This TCR was recovered from a woman between 35 and 50 years old with acute or convalescent COVID-19.

The CDR3 protein is CASRDRGTDTQYF. The CDR3, as DNA: TGTGCCAGTAGGGACAGGGGGACAGATACGCAGTATTTT. J is TRBJ2-3 and V is TRBV19; 10 nucleotides line up with TRBD1. The germline gives CDR1 LNHDA, CDR2 SQIVND (reference sequence). The CDR3 has 13 residues. Trimming at V came to 6 bases and at J to 3 bases, leaving 0 bases not matched to a gene.